The clone carrying this TCR beta chain has more than one count but fewer than ten. The antigen is unknown. The time point: week 47, end of study. Every single dose of the vaccine, 300 ug of mutant IDH1 20-mer peptide, came with topical imiquimod. The assay was immunoSEQ multiplex PCR, and TCRdb's table has in-frame clones only and misses some. The sample shows about 50,000 clones, roughly 75% of them seen only once. The data were taken from a study of a mutant IDH1 vaccine in newly diagnosed glioma. Across the study: With temozolomide cycles, or 4-6 weeks after radiotherapy alone, vaccination was started. A roughly 62% male, about 38% female split and a mean age of about 40 years characterized treated patients. Earlier therapy was either radiotherapy, temozolomide, or both, and most got both. V12 came at week 35, V13 at week 47.

The TCR sequence derives from a man aged 45-65 years with glioma. Here the sequenced sample was PBMCs, taken from a glioma patient whose treatment included an IDH1 peptide vaccine.

The CDR3 here is CASSQGYEQYF. The DNA of the CDR3 is TGTGCCAGCAGCCAAGGCTACGAGCAGTACTTC. V is TRBV14 and J is TRBJ2-7; D is uncertain. The germline V gene has CDR1 SGHDN and CDR2 FVKESK. V dropped 1 base and J dropped 3 bases, with 1 base sitting between them. The CDR3 has 11 residues.